What follows describes a single T cell receptor (gamma chain). Its specificity is unknown. Within the sample, other DNA sequences also encode this same CDR3. Vdelta1+ thymocyte sorts reached between roughly 96% and 99.6% purity. The data belong to a study of Vδ1+ human thymocytes. Extracted RNA was reverse transcribed into cDNA. Multiplex PCR used pooled V-gene forward primers and a constant-region reverse primer to amplify CDR3s. TCRdb made new clone calls on the multiplex PCR reads using CATT. The repertoire consists of more than 8,000 gamma-chain clones, with 50% to 65% occurring once and the leading ten covering less than 1.5%. Study findings and constraints: In the thymus, TRG and TRD repertoires looked highly polyclonal with Gaussian CDR3 lengths. Unlike peripheral blood Vdelta1+ controls, thymic delta-chain sequences included about 20% Vdelta2 and few Vdelta3. Many TRG clonotypes were shared between donors; TRD repertoires were essentially private.

The germline CDR1 and CDR2 sequences are VTNTFY and YDVSTARD (reference sequence). The CDR3 consists of 13 residues. Trimming took 0 bases from V and 7 from J; bases not matched to a gene: 6. The TCR originated in a girl under three years old who had congenital heart surgery. This chain joins TRGV3 and TRGJ1 or TRGJ2. No J gene was available from TCRdb, and it was assigned here by a germline match of the DNA. The sequenced sample consisted of Vdelta1+ gamma-delta thymocytes from the thymus. The subset denotes: FACS-sorted CD3+ TCRalphabeta- TCRVdelta1+ TCRVdelta2- thymocytes. CDR3 residues: CATWDRLGYKKLF. The CDR3, as DNA: TGTGCCACCTGGGACAGGCTGGGGTATAAGAAACTCTTT.